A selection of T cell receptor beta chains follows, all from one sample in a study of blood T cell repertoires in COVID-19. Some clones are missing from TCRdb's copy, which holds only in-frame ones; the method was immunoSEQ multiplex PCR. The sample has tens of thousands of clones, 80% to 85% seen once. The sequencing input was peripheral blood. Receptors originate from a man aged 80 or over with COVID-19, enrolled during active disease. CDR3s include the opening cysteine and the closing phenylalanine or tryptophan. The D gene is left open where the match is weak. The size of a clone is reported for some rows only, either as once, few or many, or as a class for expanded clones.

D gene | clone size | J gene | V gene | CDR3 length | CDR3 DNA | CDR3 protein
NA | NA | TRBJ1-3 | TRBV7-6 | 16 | TGTGCCAGCAGCGTCGGGGCCGGGGGACGCGGAAACACCATATATTTT | CASSVGAGGRGNTIYF
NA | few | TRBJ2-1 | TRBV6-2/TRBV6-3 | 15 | TGTGCCAGCAGTTACGCAGGGATCCCTGGGAATGAGCAGTTCTTC | CASSYAGIPGNEQFF
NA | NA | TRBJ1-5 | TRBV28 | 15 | TGTGCCAGCACCTCCCGGGGGGTGCGGAATCAGCCCCAGCATTTT | CASTSRGVRNQPQHF
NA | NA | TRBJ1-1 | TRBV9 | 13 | TGTGCCAGCAGCGCTGGACAGAACACTGAAGCTTTCTTT | CASSAGQNTEAFF
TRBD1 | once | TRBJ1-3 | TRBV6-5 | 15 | TGTGCCAGCAGTCGGACAGGCGTCGCTGGAAACACCATATATTTT | CASSRTGVAGNTIYF
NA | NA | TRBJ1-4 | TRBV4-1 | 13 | TGCGCATCCGGGGAGGGACCTAATGAAAAACTGTTTTTT | CASGEGPNEKLFF
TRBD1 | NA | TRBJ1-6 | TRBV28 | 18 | TGTGCCAGCAGTTCCGCTGCCCCGGGACAGGGGGGGAATTCACCCCTCCACTTT | CASSSAAPGQGGNSPLHF
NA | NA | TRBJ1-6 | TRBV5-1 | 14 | TGCGCCAGCAGCTTGGGCAGGGGCTATTCACCCCTCCACTTT | CASSLGRGYSPLHF
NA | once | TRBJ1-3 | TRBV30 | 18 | TGTGCCTGGAGTGTATTCCGCGGAACAACGAGCTCTGGAAACACCATATATTTT | CAWSVFRGTTSSGNTIYF
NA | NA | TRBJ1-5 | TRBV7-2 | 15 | TGTGCCAGCAGCCCCGGGACTCGAGAAAATCAGCCCCAGCATTTT | CASSPGTRENQPQHF
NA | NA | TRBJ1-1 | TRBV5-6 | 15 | TGTGCCAGCAGCTTCGTGGGCAGAATGAACACTGAAGCTTTCTTT | CASSFVGRMNTEAFF
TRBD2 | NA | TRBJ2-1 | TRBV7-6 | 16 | TGTGCCAGCAGCTTGACTAGCGGGAGTACGAGGAATGAGCAGTTCTTC | CASSLTSGSTRNEQFF
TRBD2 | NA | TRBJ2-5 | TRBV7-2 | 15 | TGTGCCAGCAGCTTCCAGCGGGGAGAACAAGAGACCCAGTACTTC | CASSFQRGEQETQYF
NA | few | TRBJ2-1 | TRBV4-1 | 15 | TGCGCCAGCAGCAAAGGGCGGAGTTCCTACAATGAGCAGTTCTTC | CASSKGRSSYNEQFF
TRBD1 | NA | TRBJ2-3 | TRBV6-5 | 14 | TGTGCCAGCAGACCCGGGACAGGGCAAGATACGCAGTATTTT | CASRPGTGQDTQYF
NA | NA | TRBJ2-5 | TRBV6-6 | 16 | TGTGCCAGCAGTTATCGAACATCTTCCTCCCAAGAGACCCAGTACTTC | CASSYRTSSSQETQYF
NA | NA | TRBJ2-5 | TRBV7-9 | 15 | TGTGCCAGCAGCTTCGGACCTACAGGGTTGGGGACCCAGTACTTC | CASSFGPTGLGTQYF
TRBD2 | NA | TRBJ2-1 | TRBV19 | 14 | TGTGCCAGTAACGGGGAGCGGGGGGTGAATGAGCAGTTCTTC | CASNGERGVNEQFF
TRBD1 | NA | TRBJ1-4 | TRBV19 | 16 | TGTGCCAGTAGTCCAGGGGGACAGACAACTAATGAAAAACTGTTTTTT | CASSPGGQTTNEKLFF
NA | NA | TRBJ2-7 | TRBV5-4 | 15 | TGTGCCAGCACCCTCGGGGCGGGGGCCCCCTACGAGCAGTACTTC | CASTLGAGAPYEQYF
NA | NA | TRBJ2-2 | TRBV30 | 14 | TGTGCCTGGAGGGGGGGAAAAGGCACCGGGGAGCTGTTTTTT | CAWRGGKGTGELFF
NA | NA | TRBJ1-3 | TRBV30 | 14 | TGTGCCTGGAGTGTAAGGAGCTCTGGAAACACCATATATTTT | CAWSVRSSGNTIYF
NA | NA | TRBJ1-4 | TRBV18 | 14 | TGTGCCAGCTCCCTGTGGAGGGATGAAGAAAAACTGTTTTTT | CASSLWRDEEKLFF
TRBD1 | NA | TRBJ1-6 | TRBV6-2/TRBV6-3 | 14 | TGTGCCAGCAGCCTAACAGGGGATAATTCACCCCTCCACTTT | CASSLTGDNSPLHF
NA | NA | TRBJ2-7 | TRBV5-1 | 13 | TGCGCCAGCAGCTTAGGGACAACCCTGGAGCAGTACTTC | CASSLGTTLEQYF
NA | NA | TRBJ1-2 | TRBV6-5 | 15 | TGTGCCAGCAGTTACGGGCACAAGGGGTCGAAGGGCTACACCTTC | CASSYGHKGSKGYTF
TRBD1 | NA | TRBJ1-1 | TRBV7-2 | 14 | TGTGCCAGCAGCGTTAGGGGGCGCAGGACTGAAGCTTTCTTT | CASSVRGRRTEAFF
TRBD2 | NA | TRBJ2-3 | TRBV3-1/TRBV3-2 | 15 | TGTGCCAGCATGCTACGGGCGGGGGGCACAGATACGCAGTATTTT | CASMLRAGGTDTQYF
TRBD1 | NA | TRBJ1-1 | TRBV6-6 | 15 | TGTGCCAGCAGTTACACCTCGACAGGGGGTTCTGAAGCTTTCTTT | CASSYTSTGGSEAFF
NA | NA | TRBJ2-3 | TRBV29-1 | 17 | TGCAGCGTTGAGGAAGGCACCGGCTCCCTAGGCACAGATACGCAGTATTTT | CSVEEGTGSLGTDTQYF
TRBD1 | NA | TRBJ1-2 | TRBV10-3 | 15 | TGTGCCATCAGTGAATACCGGGACAGGGACTATGGCTACACCTTC | CAISEYRDRDYGYTF
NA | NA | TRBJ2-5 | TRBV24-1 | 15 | TGTGCCACCAGTGATTCCCGGGGGTACCAAGAGACCCAGTACTTC | CATSDSRGYQETQYF
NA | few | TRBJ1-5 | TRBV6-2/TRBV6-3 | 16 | TGTGCCAGCAGTTACTCGATAGCGGGTATGGAACAGCCCCAGCATTTT | CASSYSIAGMEQPQHF
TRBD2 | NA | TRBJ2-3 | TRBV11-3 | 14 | TGTGCCAGCAGCTCCGGGACTACTCTCGGTACGCAGTATTTT | CASSSGTTLGTQYF
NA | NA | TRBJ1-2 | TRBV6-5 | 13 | TGTGCCAGCAGTTCAACTCCAAACTATGGCTACACCTTC | CASSSTPNYGYTF
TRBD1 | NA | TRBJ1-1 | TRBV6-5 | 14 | TGTGCCAGCAGTCCCTACAGGGGAGGTACTGAAGCTTTCTTT | CASSPYRGGTEAFF
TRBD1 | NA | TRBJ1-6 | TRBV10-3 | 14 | TGTGCCATCAGTGTGTCAGGGGGCCTTTCACCCCTCCACTTT | CAISVSGGLSPLHF
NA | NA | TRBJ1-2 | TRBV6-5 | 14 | TGTGCCAGCACCGCCACGGGAGTGAACTATGGCTACACCTTC | CASTATGVNYGYTF
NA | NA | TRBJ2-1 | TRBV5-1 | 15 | TGCGCCAGCAGCTTGGGACAGGTCCAAGGCAATGAGCAGTTCTTC | CASSLGQVQGNEQFF
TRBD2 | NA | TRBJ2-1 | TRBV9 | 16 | TGTGCCAGCAGCGTAGTTGGCGGGGGAAGTTACAATGAGCAGTTCTTC | CASSVVGGGSYNEQFF
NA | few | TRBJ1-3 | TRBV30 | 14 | TGTGCCTGGAGTCGGAGGACCGTTGGAAACACCATATATTTT | CAWSRRTVGNTIYF
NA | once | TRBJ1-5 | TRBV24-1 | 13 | TGTGCCACCAGTGACCAGTTCAATCAGCCCCAGCATTTT | CATSDQFNQPQHF
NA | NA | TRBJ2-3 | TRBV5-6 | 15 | TGTGCCAGCAGCTTGGGACTGATTAGCACAGATACGCAGTATTTT | CASSLGLISTDTQYF
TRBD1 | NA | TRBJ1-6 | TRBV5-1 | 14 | TGCGCCAGCAGCTACGGACAGGACAATTCACCCCTCCACTTT | CASSYGQDNSPLHF
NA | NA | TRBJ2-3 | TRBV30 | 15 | TGTGCCTGGAGTCTCCCACTAGGGAGAGGAGATACGCAGTATTTT | CAWSLPLGRGDTQYF
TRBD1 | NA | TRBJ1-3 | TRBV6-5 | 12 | TGTGCCAGCGGGGACAGGGGTGACACCATATATTTT | CASGDRGDTIYF
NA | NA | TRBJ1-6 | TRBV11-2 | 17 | TGTGCCAGCAGCTTCTACGGGGGACCCACTAGCAATTCACCCCTCCACTTT | CASSFYGGPTSNSPLHF
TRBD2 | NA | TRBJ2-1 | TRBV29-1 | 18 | TGCAGCGTTGAAGAGCGAGTAGGGGCCCGGCGGGAGGAAAATGAGCAGTTCTTC | CSVEERVGARREENEQFF
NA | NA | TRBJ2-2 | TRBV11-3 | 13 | TGTGCCAGCAGCCCGGTGGCGGGCGGGGAGCTGTTTTTT | CASSPVAGGELFF
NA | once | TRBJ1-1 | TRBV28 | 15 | TGTGCCAGCAGTCCCAGGGGTGGGGGGAACACTGAAGCTTTCTTT | CASSPRGGGNTEAFF
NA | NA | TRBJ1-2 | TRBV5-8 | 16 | TGTGCCAGCAGCCATGGGAGGACACTAATGGTCTATGGCTACACCTTC | CASSHGRTLMVYGYTF
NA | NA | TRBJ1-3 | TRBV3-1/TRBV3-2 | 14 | TGTGCCAGCAGCCCCAGGCATACCGGAAACACCATATATTTT | CASSPRHTGNTIYF
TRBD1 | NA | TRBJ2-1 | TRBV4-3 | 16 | TGCGCCAGCAGCCAACTCGGGACAGGGGCGGACAATGAGCAGTTCTTC | CASSQLGTGADNEQFF
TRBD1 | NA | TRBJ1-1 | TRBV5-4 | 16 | TGTGCCAGCAGCTTGGCCTACACAGGGGTGCACACTGAAGCTTTCTTT | CASSLAYTGVHTEAFF
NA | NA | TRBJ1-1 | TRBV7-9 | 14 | TGTGCCAGCAGCTCCGGCGATAGGAGCACTGAAGCTTTCTTT | CASSSGDRSTEAFF
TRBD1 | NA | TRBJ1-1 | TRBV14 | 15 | TGTGCCAGCAGCCAATTGCCAGGGGGTAACACTGAAGCTTTCTTT | CASSQLPGGNTEAFF
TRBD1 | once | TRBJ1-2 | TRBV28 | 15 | TGTGCCAGCAGCCCCGTTGGCAGGGGGCGGGATGGCTACACCTTC | CASSPVGRGRDGYTF
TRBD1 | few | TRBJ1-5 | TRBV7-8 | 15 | TGTGCCAGCAGCTTAAGGGACAGCAGCAATCAGCCCCAGCATTTT | CASSLRDSSNQPQHF
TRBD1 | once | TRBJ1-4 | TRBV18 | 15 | TGTGCCAGCTCACCTCCGGGACAGCCGAATGAAAAACTGTTTTTT | CASSPPGQPNEKLFF